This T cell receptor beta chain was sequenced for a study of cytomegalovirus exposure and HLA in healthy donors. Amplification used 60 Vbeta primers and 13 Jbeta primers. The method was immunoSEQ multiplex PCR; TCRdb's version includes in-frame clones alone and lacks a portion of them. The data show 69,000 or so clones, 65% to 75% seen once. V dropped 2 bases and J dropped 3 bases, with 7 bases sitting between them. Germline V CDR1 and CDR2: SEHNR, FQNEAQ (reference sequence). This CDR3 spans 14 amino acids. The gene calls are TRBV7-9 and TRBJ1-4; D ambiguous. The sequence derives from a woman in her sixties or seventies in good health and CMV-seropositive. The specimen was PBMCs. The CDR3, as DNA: TGTGCCAGCAGCTTACGCAGTGCTAATGAAAAACTGTTTTTT. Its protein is CASSLRSANEKLFF. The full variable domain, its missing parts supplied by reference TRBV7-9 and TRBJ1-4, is DTGVSQNPRHKITKRGQNVTFRCDPISEHNRLYWYRQTLGQGPEFLTYFQNEAQLEKSRLLSDRFSAERPKGSFSTLEIQRTEQGDSAMYLCASSLRSANEKLFFGSGTQLSVL.